What follows are 4 T cell receptor beta chains derived from one specimen sequenced in a study of blood T cell repertoires in COVID-19. Libraries were prepared by immunoSEQ multiplex PCR; TCRdb keeps only in-frame clonotypes and omits some of them. Of fewer than 250,000 clones in the sample, around 80% were seen once. The sequencing sample was made of peripheral blood. The receptor source for this set is a woman aged 50 to 60 with acute or convalescent COVID-19.

This clone was seen only a few times. The J gene is TRBJ1-1, the V gene TRBV6-5; D remains unclear. The V end lost 1 base, the J end lost 0 bases, and 9 bases lay between the germline ends. Germline V lookup: CDR1 MNHEY, CDR2 SVGAGI. CDR3 size: 15 residues. For the CDR3, the DNA is TGTGCCAGCAGTTACTTAAGAGCATTGAACACTGAAGCTTTCTTT. As protein: CASSYLRALNTEAFF.

This chain links TRBV7-6 with TRBJ2-2; tentatively, D is TRBD1 (5 bases). CDR1 is SGHVS, CDR2 FNYEAQ, per germline. The CDR3 has 16 residues. Trimming cost V 1 base and J 4 bases, with 13 bases left between them. CDR3 bases: TGTGCCAGCAGCTTAGTGACAGATAGCCGCACCGGGGAGCTGTTTTTT. It specifies CASSLVTDSRTGELFF.

The J gene is TRBJ1-5, the V gene TRBV19; TRBD1 is a possible D gene (5 bases). CDR3 length: 17 amino acids. CDR1 and CDR2 (germline): LNHDA, SQIVND (reference sequence). Trimming pared 0 bases from V and 1 base from J, leaving 13 bases between. The CDR3 DNA reads as TGTGCCAGTAGTATAGAGACAGCTCTATTAAGCAATCAGCCCCAGCATTTT. Its protein is CASSIETALLSNQPQHF.

V is TRBV7-8 and J is TRBJ1-2; 11 nucleotides match TRBD1. Trimming removed 4 bases from V and 7 bases from J; junction bases left unmatched: 5. Germline-derived CDR1 and CDR2 are SGHVS and FQNEAQ. The CDR3 totals 14 residues. The CDR3 spells CASSSDRGLGGYTF. CDR3 DNA: TGTGCCAGCAGCTCGGACAGGGGGCTTGGTGGCTACACCTTC.